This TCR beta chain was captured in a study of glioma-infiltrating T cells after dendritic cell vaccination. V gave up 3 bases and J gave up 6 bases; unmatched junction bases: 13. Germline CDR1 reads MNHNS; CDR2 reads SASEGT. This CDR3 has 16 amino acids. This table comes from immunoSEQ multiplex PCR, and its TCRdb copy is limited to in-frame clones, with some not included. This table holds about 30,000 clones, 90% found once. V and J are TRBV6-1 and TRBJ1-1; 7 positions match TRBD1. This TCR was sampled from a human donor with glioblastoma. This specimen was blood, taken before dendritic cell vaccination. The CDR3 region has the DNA TGTGCCAGCAGTGACAACAGGGGTGTCTCGCCTTCTGAAGCTTTCTTT. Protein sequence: CASSDNRGVSPSEAFF.